This entry lists 23 T cell receptor beta chains sequenced from one sample in a study of blood T cell repertoires in COVID-19. Sequencing used immunoSEQ multiplex PCR; TCRdb keeps in-frame clones, though not all of them. The sample lists 150,000 to 200,000 clones; 88% were seen once. The source material was peripheral blood. The receptors were gathered from a human donor in a cohort sampled during active COVID-19.

This clone came up once. The rearrangement uses TRBV25-1 and TRBJ2-7, with TRBD2 matching 15 bases. The trim removed 6 bases at V and 6 bases at J, leaving 9 bases unmatched. This CDR3 has 16 amino acids. CDR1 MGHDK and CDR2 SYGVNS come from the germline V gene. DNA of the CDR3: TGTGCCAGCAGCCCCGGACTAGCGGGAGGGCCCCGCGAGCAGTACTTC. This encodes CASSPGLAGGPREQYF.

The genes are TRBV11-2 and TRBJ1-1, with 10 bases identical to TRBD1. The CDR3 runs to 14 residues. With 5 bases clipped from V and 4 bases from J, the junction kept 4 bases outside the gene matches. The germline gives CDR1 SGHAT, CDR2 FQNNGV. CDR3 nucleotide sequence: TGTGCCAGCAGCCGGGGACAGGGGACCACTGAAGCTTTCTTT. It codes for CASSRGQGTTEAFF.

The chain links TRBV6-6 to TRBJ1-5, with a tentative D call TRBD1 (6 bases). Trimming cost V 6 bases and J 5 bases, with 17 bases left between them. Germline V lookup: CDR1 MNHNY, CDR2 SVGAGI (reference sequence). This CDR3 comprises 15 residues. CDR3 nucleotide sequence: TGTGCCAGCAGGGTCACAGGGTTATACGATCAGCCCCAGCATTTT. Protein product: CASRVTGLYDQPQHF.

This chain connects TRBV6-2 or TRBV6-3 to TRBJ1-4, with 7 bases fitting TRBD1. The V and J ends lost 4 bases and 11 bases, in that order; junction bases with no gene match: 16. This CDR3 has 16 amino acids. Germline V CDR1 and CDR2: MNHEY, SVGEGT. The CDR3 DNA follows: TGTGCCAGCAGTTCCCCGCTCCGGACAGGTGATCGGAAACTGTTTTTT. Translating gives CASSSPLRTGDRKLFF.

The V call is TRBV14, the J call TRBJ2-7; D is unclear. V gave up 4 bases and J gave up 2 bases, with 12 bases separating them. The CDR3 totals 14 residues. Germline CDR1 reads SGHDN; CDR2 reads FVKESK. The CDR3 loop is CASSPSGGPYEQYF. The CDR3 bases are TGTGCCAGCAGCCCTTCTGGCGGCCCCTACGAGCAGTACTTC.

V is TRBV10-3 and J is TRBJ1-5; D is ambiguous. Germline V CDR1 and CDR2: ENHRY, SYGVKD. This CDR3 is 13 amino acids long. Trimming pared 0 bases from V and 9 bases from J, leaving 9 bases between. The CDR3 coding sequence is TGTGCCATCAGTGAGTCTCGGGAGGGGCCCCAGCATTTT. Translating gives CAISESREGPQHF.

The chain links TRBV10-2 to TRBJ1-3; D is unclear. Trimming stripped 0 bases from V and 0 bases from J, with 12 bases between. CDR1 is WSHSY and CDR2 is SAAADI in the germline V gene. This CDR3 is 17 amino acids long. The CDR3 sequence is CASSESMRPLSGNTIYF. CDR3 nucleotide sequence: TGCGCCAGCAGTGAGTCGATGCGGCCACTCTCTGGAAACACCATATATTTT.

The chain recombines TRBV7-9 with TRBJ2-3, with TRBD1 as a possible D gene (6 bases). This CDR3 spans 16 amino acids. CDR1 is SEHNR and CDR2 is FQNEAQ in the germline V gene (reference sequence). V lost 5 bases and J 5 bases, leaving 20 bases between the germline ends. The CDR3 sequence is CASSEGVYRVEDTQYF. DNA for the CDR3: TGTGCCAGCAGCGAAGGGGTCTACAGGGTCGAAGATACGCAGTATTTT. The whole variable domain, remainder taken from reference TRBV7-9 and TRBJ2-3, is DTGVSQNPRHKITKRGQNVTFRCDPISEHNRLYWYRQTLGQGPEFLTYFQNEAQLEKSRLLSDRFSAERPKGSFSTLEIQRTEQGDSAMYLCASSEGVYRVEDTQYFGPGTRLTVL.

J is TRBJ1-1 and V is TRBV27; D is unclear. Germline-derived CDR1 and CDR2 are MNHEY and SMNVEV (reference sequence). The ends were cut back, 2 bases at V and 5 bases at J, with 15 bases in the middle. The CDR3 covers 15 residues. This chain's CDR3 is CASSLRPPRGTEAFF. CDR3 nucleotides: TGTGCCAGCAGTTTACGACCTCCCCGGGGAACTGAAGCTTTCTTT.

This clone was seen a single time. The rearrangement uses TRBV6-1 and TRBJ1-2; TRBD1 matches 9 bases. The CDR3 has 15 residues. The V and J ends lost 3 bases and 1 base, in that order; junction bases with no gene match: 3. Germline CDR1 is MNHNS and CDR2 is SASEGT. For the CDR3, the DNA is TGTGCCAGCAGTGAGAGACAGGGGGTTAACTATGGCTACACCTTC. Protein product: CASSERQGVNYGYTF.

This clone was seen just once. The V gene is TRBV4-1, the J gene TRBJ1-4; D is unclear. Per germline, CDR1 MGHRA and CDR2 YSYEKL. Trimming pared 1 base from V and 2 bases from J, leaving 8 bases between. CDR3 size: 15 residues. CDR3 coding DNA: TGCGCCAGCAGCCAAGGTTTCTCGACTAATGAAAAACTGTTTTTT. It specifies CASSQGFSTNEKLFF.

CDR3: CASSLRGSGRGSLHNEQFF. Written as DNA, the CDR3 is TGTGCCAGCAGTTTAAGGGGTAGCGGGAGAGGGTCCCTCCACAATGAGCAGTTCTTC. J is TRBJ2-1 and V is TRBV28; 9 bases line up with TRBD2. CDR1 and CDR2 (germline): MDHEN, SYDVKM. This CDR3 has 19 amino acids. Trimming cost V 2 bases and J 5 bases; bases outside gene matches: 16.

This clone was seen once. This chain links TRBV7-2 with TRBJ1-2, with D unclear. Germline loops: CDR1 SGHTA, CDR2 FQGNSA. Trimming stripped 2 bases from V and 7 bases from J, with 17 bases between. The length of the CDR3 is 15 residues. The DNA for the CDR3 is TGTGCCAGCAGCTTATCAGGCCCTAATCCTACTGGCTACACCTTC. Its protein product is CASSLSGPNPTGYTF.

The chain joins TRBV11-2 to TRBJ2-2; D ambiguous. The CDR3 spans 15 residues. The V gene's germline CDR1 is SGHAT and CDR2 FQNNGV. V dropped 7 bases and J dropped 0 bases, with 12 bases sitting between them. The CDR3 DNA reads as TGTGCCAGCACCTTTACAACAGCGAACACCGGGGAGCTGTTTTTT. Protein sequence: CASTFTTANTGELFF.

The chain couples TRBV18 to TRBJ1-1; TRBD1 matches 10 bases. Germline CDR1 KGHSH, CDR2 LQKENI. The length of the CDR3 is 15 residues. The ends lost 3 bases at V and 4 bases at J; junction bases unmatched: 5. The CDR3 reads CASSPGQGGGTEAFF. The CDR3 DNA is TGTGCCAGCTCACCCGGACAGGGGGGAGGCACTGAAGCTTTCTTT.

The V call is TRBV12-3 or TRBV12-4, the J call TRBJ1-4; no clear D gene. The CDR3 loop spans 12 amino acids. V dropped 7 bases and J dropped 11 bases, with 14 bases sitting between them. The CDR3 DNA is TGTGCCAGCACTAAAAGTGGTTTGAAACTGTTTTTT. It specifies CASTKSGLKLFF.

The rearrangement joins TRBV6-2 or TRBV6-3 to TRBJ1-1; D is undetermined. Germline lookup yields CDR1 MNHEY and CDR2 SVGEGT. The CDR3 consists of 15 residues. Trimming cost V 6 bases and J 0 bases, with 14 bases left between them. CDR3 nucleotide sequence: TGTGCCAGCAGCGAACACTACCCTGTGAACACTGAAGCTTTCTTT. As protein: CASSEHYPVNTEAFF.

This rearrangement joins TRBV7-9 to TRBJ1-1; 7 positions match TRBD1. The V segment lost 3 bases and the J segment 2 bases; nucleotides outside the gene matches: 3. Germline V lookup: CDR1 SEHNR, CDR2 FQNEAQ (reference sequence). The CDR3 runs to 14 residues. This CDR3 reads CASSFGTANTEAFF. The CDR3 DNA sequence: TGTGCCAGCAGCTTCGGGACAGCTAACACTGAAGCTTTCTTT.

This chain links TRBV2 with TRBJ1-5, with D possibly being TRBD1 (5 bases). With 8 bases removed from V and 5 bases from J, the gap between germline ends came to 16 bases. This CDR3 is built from 14 residues. CDR1 is SNHLY, CDR2 FYNNEI, per germline. The CDR3 DNA is TGTGCCAGCGGGGGGGACCGGGGCGATCAGCCCCAGCATTTT. This codes for CASGGDRGDQPQHF.

The chain uses TRBV9 and TRBJ2-5, with D perhaps TRBD1 (6 bases). The germline V gene encodes CDR1 SGDLS and CDR2 YYNGEE. This CDR3 is 14 amino acids long. V was clipped by 3 bases and J by 1 base, with 10 bases between them. CDR3 amino acids: CASSARDIQETQYF. The CDR3 DNA follows: TGTGCCAGCAGCGCCCGGGACATCCAAGAGACCCAGTACTTC.

The chain employs TRBV5-5 and TRBJ2-2; TRBD2 is a possible D gene (5 bases). The V end lost 1 base, the J end lost 6 bases, and 10 bases lay between the germline ends. This CDR3 has 14 residues. CDR1 SGHKS and CDR2 YYEKEE come from the germline V gene (reference sequence). The CDR3 loop is CASSLNYGAGELFF. CDR3 sequence (DNA): TGTGCCAGCAGCTTGAATTACGGGGCCGGGGAGCTGTTTTTT.

The rearrangement joins TRBV5-5 to TRBJ1-1, with a tentative D call TRBD1 (5 bases). V shed 3 bases and J shed 0 bases, with 21 bases lying between them. The CDR3 sequence is 18 residues long. Per the germline V gene, CDR1 is SGHKS and CDR2 is YYEKEE (reference sequence). The CDR3: CASSSRDPGRDMNTEAFF. CDR3 DNA sequence: TGTGCCAGCAGCTCCCGGGACCCCGGGAGGGATATGAACACTGAAGCTTTCTTT.

CDR3: CASSTVQNTEAFF. CDR3 in DNA: TGCGCCAGCAGCACAGTTCAGAACACTGAAGCTTTCTTT. This rearrangement joins TRBV4-3 to TRBJ1-1; D gene ambiguous. The V gene's germline CDR1 is LGHNA and CDR2 YSLEER. Trimming stripped 5 bases from V and 1 base from J, with 8 bases between. The CDR3 is 13 residues long.